The rows below give T cell receptor beta chains drawn from one sample of a study of immune evolution from preneoplasia to lung adenocarcinoma. The assay was immunoSEQ multiplex PCR, and TCRdb's table has in-frame clones only and misses some. The data hold about 16,000 clones, with 80% to 90% observed a single time. Material for sequencing was FFPE invasive lung adenocarcinoma tissue. The receptors originated from a person aged 65 to 85 with invasive lung adenocarcinoma. Both conserved end residues are part of each CDR3. A D gene is named only where the DNA matches it firmly. Size is omitted from some rows. Given values are once, few, many or a class for expanded clones.

-	TRBJ2-2	-	TRBV10-2	TGCGCCAGCAGTGTCGTGACTGTGAACACCGGGGAGCTGTTTTTT	CASSVVTVNTGELFF
-	TRBJ2-7	-	TRBV11-2	TGTGCCAGCAGCCCCCTTTGGAGGAACTCCTACGAGCAGTACTTC	CASSPLWRNSYEQYF
-	TRBJ2-2	few	TRBV18	TGTGCCAGCTCACCGCCTGCAGGGCTTGGCACCGGGGAGCTGTTTTTT	CASSPPAGLGTGELFF
TRBD2	TRBJ2-1	-	TRBV7-3	TGTGCCAGCAGCGTGGTAGCCGGGAGGTACAATGAGCAGTTCTTC	CASSVVAGRYNEQFF
-	TRBJ1-4	-	TRBV19	TGTGCCAGTAGTGGAGGGGGACGGCCGAATGAAAAACTGTTTTTT	CASSGGGRPNEKLFF
TRBD2	TRBJ2-1	-	TRBV30	TGTGCCTGGAGTGTACGGGGCGGGAGAAGTCTCAATGAGCAGTTCTTC	CAWSVRGGRSLNEQFF
TRBD1	TRBJ2-3	-	TRBV5-1	TGCGCCAGCAGCTTGGGGACAGGGATGGCAGATACGCAGTATTTT	CASSLGTGMADTQYF
-	TRBJ2-1	-	TRBV7-3	TGTGCCAGCAGCCAACAGGGCAATGAGCAGTTCTTC	CASSQQGNEQFF
-	TRBJ2-7	-	TRBV18	TGTGCCAGCTCACCCCTCGGGTCAGGGGAAATCGAGCAGTATTTC	CASSPLGSGEIEQYF
-	TRBJ2-7	-	TRBV6-5	TGTGCCAGCAGTTATGGGGGGCCCTCCTACGAGCAGTACTTC	CASSYGGPSYEQYF
-	TRBJ2-3	-	TRBV29-1	TGCAGCGCTGGACGGCACACAGATACGCAGTATTTT	CSAGRHTDTQYF
TRBD2	TRBJ2-5	-	TRBV4-2	TGTGCCAGCAGCCAAGGTGCTACTAGCGGGCACCAAGAGACCCAGTACTTC	CASSQGATSGHQETQYF
TRBD1	TRBJ1-4	-	TRBV7-9	TGTGCCAGCAGCTACCGGGACAGGGAGGGAAAACTGTTTTTT	CASSYRDREGKLFF
-	TRBJ2-5	-	TRBV11-3	TGTGCCAGCAGCTTAGATCGTAAAGGGGGGGGAGAGACCCAGTACTTC	CASSLDRKGGGETQYF
TRBD1	TRBJ2-7	-	TRBV2	TGTGCCAGCAGTGTAGCGACAGGGGGCGCGTACGAGCAGTACTTC	CASSVATGGAYEQYF
-	TRBJ1-5	-	TRBV28	TGTGCCAGCAGTTTATTGGAGGAGCCCCAGCATTTT	CASSLLEEPQHF
-	TRBJ1-1	-	TRBV4-1	TGCGCCAGCAGCCAAGAGCTGCAAATAAACACTGAAGCTTTCTTT	CASSQELQINTEAFF